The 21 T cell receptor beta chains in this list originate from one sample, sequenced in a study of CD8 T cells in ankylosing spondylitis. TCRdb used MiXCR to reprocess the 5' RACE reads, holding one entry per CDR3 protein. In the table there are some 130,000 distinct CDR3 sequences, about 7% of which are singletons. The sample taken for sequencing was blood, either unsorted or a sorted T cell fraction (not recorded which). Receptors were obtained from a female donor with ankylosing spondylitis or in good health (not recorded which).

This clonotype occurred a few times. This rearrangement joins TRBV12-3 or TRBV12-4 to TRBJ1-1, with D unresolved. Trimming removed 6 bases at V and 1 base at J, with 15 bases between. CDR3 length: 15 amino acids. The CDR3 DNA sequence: TGTGCCAGCAGCCCTGGTGAGAGGCCGAACACTGAAGCTTTCTTT. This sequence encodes CASSPGERPNTEAFF.

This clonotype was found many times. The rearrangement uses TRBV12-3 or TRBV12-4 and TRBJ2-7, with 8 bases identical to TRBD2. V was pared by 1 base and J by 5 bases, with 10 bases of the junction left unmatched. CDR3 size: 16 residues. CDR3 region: CASSLDSSGPRDEQYF. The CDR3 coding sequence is TGTGCCAGCAGTTTAGATTCTAGCGGGCCCCGGGACGAGCAGTACTTC.

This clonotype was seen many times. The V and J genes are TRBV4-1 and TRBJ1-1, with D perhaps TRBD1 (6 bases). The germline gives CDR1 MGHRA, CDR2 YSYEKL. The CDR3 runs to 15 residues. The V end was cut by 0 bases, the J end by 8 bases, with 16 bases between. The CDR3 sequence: CASSQDRRGGEEAFF. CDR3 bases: TGCGCCAGCAGCCAAGATCGCCGAGGGGGGGAGGAAGCTTTCTTT.

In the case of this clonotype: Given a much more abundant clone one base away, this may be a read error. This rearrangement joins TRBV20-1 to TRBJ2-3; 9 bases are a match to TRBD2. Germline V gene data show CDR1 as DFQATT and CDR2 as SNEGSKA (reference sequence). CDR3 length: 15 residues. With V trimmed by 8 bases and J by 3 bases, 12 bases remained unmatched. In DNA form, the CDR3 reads TGCAGTACTCCCCTAGCGGGGTCGGGAACAGATACGCAGTATTTT. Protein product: CSTPLAGSGTDTQYF.

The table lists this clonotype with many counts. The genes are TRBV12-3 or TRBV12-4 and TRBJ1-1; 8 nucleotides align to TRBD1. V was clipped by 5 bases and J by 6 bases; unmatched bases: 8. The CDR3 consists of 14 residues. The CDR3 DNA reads TGTGCCAGCAGTCTCCGGACAGGGTTGGCTGAAGCTTTCTTT. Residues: CASSLRTGLAEAFF.

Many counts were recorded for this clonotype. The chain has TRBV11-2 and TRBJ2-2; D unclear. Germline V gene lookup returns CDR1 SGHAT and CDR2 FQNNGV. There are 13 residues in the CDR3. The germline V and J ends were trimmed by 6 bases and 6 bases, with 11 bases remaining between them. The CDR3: CASRASPAGELFF. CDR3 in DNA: TGTGCCAGCAGGGCCTCCCCGGCCGGGGAGCTGTTTTTT.

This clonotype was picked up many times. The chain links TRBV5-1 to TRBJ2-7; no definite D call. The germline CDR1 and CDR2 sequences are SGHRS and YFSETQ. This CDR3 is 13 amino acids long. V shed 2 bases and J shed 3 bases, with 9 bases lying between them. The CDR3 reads CASSFQDGYEQYF. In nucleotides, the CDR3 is TGCGCCAGCAGCTTCCAAGACGGCTACGAGCAGTACTTC.

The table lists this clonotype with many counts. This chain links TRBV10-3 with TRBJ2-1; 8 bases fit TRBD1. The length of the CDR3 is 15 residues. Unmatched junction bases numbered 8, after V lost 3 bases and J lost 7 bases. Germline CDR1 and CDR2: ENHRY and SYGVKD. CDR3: CAISEIGTGDNEQFF. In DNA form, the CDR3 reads TGTGCCATCAGTGAAATCGGGACAGGAGATAATGAGCAGTTCTTC.

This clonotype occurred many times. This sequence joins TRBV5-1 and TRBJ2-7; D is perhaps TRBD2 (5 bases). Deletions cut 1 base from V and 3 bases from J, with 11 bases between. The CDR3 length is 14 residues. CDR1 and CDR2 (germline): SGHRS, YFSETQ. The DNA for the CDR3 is TGCGCCAGCAGCTTGTACGGGGAAGGCTACGAGCAGTACTTC. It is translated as CASSLYGEGYEQYF.

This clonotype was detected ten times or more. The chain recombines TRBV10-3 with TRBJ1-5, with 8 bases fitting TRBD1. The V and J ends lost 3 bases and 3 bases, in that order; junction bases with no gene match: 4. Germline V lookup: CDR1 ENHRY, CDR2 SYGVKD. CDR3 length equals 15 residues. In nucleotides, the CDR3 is TGTGCCATCAGTGAAGGGACAGGAGTCAATCAGCCCCAGCATTTT. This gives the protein CAISEGTGVNQPQHF.

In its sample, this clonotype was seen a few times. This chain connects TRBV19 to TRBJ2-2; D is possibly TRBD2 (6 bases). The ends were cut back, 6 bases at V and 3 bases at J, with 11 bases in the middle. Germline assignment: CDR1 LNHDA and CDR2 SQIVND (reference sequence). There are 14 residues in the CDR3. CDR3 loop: CASRYSGDTGELFF. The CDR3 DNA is TGTGCCAGTAGGTATTCGGGAGACACCGGGGAGCTGTTTTTT.

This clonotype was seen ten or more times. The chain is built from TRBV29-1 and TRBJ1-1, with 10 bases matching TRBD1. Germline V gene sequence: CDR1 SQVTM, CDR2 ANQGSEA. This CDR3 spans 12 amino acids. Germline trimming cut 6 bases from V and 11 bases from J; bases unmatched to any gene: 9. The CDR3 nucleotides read TGCAGCGTCCTTCCGGGACAGGGGTCGGCTTTCTTT. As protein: CSVLPGQGSAFF.

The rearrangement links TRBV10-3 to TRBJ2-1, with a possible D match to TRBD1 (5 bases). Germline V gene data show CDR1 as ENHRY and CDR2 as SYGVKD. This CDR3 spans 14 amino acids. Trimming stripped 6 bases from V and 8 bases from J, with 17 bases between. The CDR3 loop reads CAISLDNEYDEQFF. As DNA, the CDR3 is TGTGCCATCAGCCTGGACAATGAATACGATGAGCAGTTCTTC.

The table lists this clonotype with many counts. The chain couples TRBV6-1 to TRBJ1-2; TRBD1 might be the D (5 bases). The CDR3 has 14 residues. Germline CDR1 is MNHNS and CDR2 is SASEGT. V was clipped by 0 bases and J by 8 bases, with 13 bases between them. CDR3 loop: CASSEADGARGYTF. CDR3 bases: TGTGCCAGCAGTGAAGCAGATGGGGCGCGAGGCTACACCTTC.

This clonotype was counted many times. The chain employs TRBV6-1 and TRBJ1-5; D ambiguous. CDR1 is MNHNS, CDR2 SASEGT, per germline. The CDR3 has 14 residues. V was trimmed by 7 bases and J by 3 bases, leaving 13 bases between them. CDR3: CASTQTFDNQPQHF. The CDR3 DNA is TGTGCCAGCACCCAGACATTCGACAATCAGCCCCAGCATTTT.

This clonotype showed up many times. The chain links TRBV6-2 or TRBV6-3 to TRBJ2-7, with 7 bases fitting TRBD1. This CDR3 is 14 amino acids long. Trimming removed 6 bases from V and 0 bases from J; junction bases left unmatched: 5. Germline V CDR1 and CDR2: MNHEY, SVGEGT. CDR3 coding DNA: TGTGCCAGCAGGGGACAGAACCCCTCCTACGAGCAGTACTTC. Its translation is CASRGQNPSYEQYF.

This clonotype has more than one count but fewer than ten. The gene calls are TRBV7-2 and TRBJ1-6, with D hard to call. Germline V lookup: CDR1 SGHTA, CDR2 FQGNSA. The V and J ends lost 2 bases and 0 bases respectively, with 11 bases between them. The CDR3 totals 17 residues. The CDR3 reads CASSLYALRSYNSPLHF. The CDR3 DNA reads TGTGCCAGCAGCTTATACGCCTTGCGCTCCTATAATTCACCCCTCCACTTT.

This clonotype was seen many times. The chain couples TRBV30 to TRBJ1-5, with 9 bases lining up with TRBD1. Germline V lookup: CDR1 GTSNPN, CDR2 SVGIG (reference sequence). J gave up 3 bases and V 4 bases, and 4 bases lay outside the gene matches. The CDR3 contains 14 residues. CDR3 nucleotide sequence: TGTGCCTGGATGGGACAGGGAAACAATCAGCCCCAGCATTTT. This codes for CAWMGQGNNQPQHF.

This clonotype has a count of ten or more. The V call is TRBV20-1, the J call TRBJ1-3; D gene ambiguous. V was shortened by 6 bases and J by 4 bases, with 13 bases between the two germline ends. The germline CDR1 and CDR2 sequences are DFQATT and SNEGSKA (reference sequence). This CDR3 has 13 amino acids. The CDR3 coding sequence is TGCAGTGCCTCGGACGGTCCGGGAAACACCATATATTTT. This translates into CSASDGPGNTIYF.

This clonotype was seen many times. The CDR3 coding sequence is TGTGCCAGCAGCCAGGACACAGTCTACGAGCAGTACTTC. This codes for CASSQDTVYEQYF. The chain uses TRBV3-1 and TRBJ2-7; D may be TRBD1 (5 bases). Germline loops: CDR1 LGHDT, CDR2 YNNKEL (reference sequence). CDR3 length: 13 residues. The V and J ends lost 3 bases and 3 bases respectively, with 9 bases between them.

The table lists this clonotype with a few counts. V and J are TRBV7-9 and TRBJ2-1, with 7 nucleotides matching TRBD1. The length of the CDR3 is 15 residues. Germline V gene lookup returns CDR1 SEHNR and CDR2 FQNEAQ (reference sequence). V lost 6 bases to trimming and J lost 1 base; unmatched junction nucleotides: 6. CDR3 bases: TGTGCCAGCAGTCGATTGACAGGGTCCTACAATGAGCAGTTCTTC. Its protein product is CASSRLTGSYNEQFF.